This T cell receptor (beta chain) was captured by sequencing in a study of T cell changes during pregnancy in multiple sclerosis. Sequenced by immunoSEQ multiplex PCR; TCRdb stores in-frame clones only, minus some. The sample records around 30,000 clones, 89% being singletons. CDR1 and CDR2 (germline): SGHRS, YFSETQ. CDR3 size: 15 residues. The trim removed 1 base at V and 6 bases at J, leaving 6 bases unmatched. Sequenced here: CD4+ T cells from peripheral blood mononuclear cells, sampled in the second trimester of pregnancy. This clonotype originated in a female donor with multiple sclerosis, enrolled in a pregnancy study. V gene TRBV5-1 combines with J gene TRBJ2-1, with 8 positions matching TRBD1. The CDR3 protein is CASSLTDRVGNEQFF. The CDR3 coding sequence is TGCGCCAGCAGCTTGACGGACAGGGTAGGCAATGAGCAGTTCTTC.